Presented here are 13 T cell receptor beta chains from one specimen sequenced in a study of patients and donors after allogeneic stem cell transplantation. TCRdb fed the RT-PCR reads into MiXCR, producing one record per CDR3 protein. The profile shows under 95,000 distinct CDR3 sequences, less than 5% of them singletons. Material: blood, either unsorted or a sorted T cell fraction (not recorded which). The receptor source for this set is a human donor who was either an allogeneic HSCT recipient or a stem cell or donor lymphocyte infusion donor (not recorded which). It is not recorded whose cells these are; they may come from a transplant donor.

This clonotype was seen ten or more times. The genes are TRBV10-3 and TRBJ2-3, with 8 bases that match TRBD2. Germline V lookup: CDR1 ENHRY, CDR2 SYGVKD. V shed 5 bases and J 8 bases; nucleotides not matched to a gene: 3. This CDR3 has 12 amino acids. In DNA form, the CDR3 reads TGTGCCATCAGTACCGGGAGGGGTACGCAGTATTTT. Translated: CAISTGRGTQYF.

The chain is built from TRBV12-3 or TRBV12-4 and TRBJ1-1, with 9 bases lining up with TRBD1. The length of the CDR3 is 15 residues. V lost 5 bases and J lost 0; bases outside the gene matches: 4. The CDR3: CASSQQGAMNTEAFF. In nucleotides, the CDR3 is TGTGCCAGCAGTCAACAGGGGGCCATGAACACTGAAGCTTTCTTT.

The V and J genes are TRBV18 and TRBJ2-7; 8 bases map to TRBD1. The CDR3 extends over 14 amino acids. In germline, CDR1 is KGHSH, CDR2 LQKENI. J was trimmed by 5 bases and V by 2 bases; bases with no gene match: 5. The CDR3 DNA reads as TGTGCCAGCTCACCAAGCCGGGACAGGAACGAGCAGTACTTC. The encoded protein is CASSPSRDRNEQYF.

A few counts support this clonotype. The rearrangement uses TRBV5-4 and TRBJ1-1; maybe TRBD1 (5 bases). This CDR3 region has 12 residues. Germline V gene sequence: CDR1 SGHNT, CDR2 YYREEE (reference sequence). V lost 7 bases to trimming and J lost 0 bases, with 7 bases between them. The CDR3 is CASGTLNTEAFF. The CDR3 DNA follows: TGTGCCAGCGGGACGCTGAACACTGAAGCTTTCTTT.

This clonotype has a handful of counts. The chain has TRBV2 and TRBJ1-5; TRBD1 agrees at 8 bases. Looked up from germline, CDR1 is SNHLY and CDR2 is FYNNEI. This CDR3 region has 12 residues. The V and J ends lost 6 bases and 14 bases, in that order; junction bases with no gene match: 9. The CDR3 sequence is CASSQGTGQKHF. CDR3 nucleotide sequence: TGTGCCAGCAGCCAAGGGACAGGCCAGAAGCATTTT.

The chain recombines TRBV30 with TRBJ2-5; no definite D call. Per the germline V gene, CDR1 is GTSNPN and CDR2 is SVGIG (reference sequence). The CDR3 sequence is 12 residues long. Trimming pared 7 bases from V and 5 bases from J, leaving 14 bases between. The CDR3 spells CASQDGLETQYF. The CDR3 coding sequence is TGTGCCTCCCAGGACGGGCTCGAGACCCAGTACTTC.

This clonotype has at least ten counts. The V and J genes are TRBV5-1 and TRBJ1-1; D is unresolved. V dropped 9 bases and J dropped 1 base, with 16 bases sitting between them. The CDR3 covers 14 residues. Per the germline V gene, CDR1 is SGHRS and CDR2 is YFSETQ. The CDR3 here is CATKGDLGNTEAFF. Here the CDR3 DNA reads TGCGCCACCAAGGGAGACCTCGGGAACACTGAAGCTTTCTTT.

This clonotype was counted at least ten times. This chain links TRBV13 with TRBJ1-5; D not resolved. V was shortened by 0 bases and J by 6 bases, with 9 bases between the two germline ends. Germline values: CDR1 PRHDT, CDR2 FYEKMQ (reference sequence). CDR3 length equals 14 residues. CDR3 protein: CASSLGFGVQPQHF. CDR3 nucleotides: TGTGCCAGCAGCTTAGGCTTCGGGGTTCAGCCCCAGCATTTT.

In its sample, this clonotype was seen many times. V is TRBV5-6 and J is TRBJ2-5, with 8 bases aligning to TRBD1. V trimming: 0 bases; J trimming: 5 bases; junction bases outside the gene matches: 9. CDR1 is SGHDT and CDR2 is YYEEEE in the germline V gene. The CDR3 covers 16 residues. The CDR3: CASSLGPPGGRETQYF. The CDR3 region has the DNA TGTGCCAGCAGCTTGGGACCACCAGGGGGCCGGGAGACCCAGTACTTC.

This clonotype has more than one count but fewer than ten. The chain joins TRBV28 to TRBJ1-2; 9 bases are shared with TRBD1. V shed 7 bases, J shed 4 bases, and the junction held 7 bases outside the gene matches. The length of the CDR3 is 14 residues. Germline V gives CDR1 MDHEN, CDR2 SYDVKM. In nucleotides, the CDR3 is TGTGCCAGCACCGGACAGGGGAGTCCCTATGGCTACACCTTC. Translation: CASTGQGSPYGYTF.

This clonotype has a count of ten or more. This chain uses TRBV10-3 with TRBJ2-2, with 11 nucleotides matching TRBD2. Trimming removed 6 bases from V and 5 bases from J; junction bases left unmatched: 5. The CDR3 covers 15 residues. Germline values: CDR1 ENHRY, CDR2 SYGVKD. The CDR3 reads CAISNLAGGTGELFF. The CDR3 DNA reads TGTGCCATCAGCAACCTAGCGGGGGGTACCGGGGAGCTGTTTTTT.

CDR3 sequence reads: CASSTIKAGTKETQYF. CDR3 sequence (DNA): TGTGCCAGCAGTACCATCAAAGCGGGAACCAAAGAGACCCAGTACTTC. The chain combines TRBV27 with TRBJ2-5; the match to TRBD2 covers 7 bases. V lost 5 bases, J lost 3 bases, and 12 bases stayed unmatched. Germline assignment: CDR1 MNHEY and CDR2 SMNVEV (reference sequence). The CDR3 totals 16 residues.

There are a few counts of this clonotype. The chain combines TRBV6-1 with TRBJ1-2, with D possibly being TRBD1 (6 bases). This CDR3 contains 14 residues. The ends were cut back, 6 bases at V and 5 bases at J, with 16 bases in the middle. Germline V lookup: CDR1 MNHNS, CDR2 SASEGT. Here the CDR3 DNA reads TGTGCCAGCAGCCCCGGGGGCACCCCTTATGGCTACACCTTC. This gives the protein CASSPGGTPYGYTF.